The present T cell receptor (beta chain) was sequenced within a study of early T cells in non-severe SARS-CoV-2 infection. Study-wide context: Unsorted whole blood bulk RNA was sequenced, with unpaired chains. Study-wide findings and caveats: Sequences matched to VDJdb favored anti-spike CD8 responses, while private and CD4 specificities were missed.

Individual cDNA molecules received unique molecular identifiers during library preparation. TCRdb redid the calling of the 5' RACE reads with MiXCR, one entry per CDR3 protein. The sample lists 84,000 or so distinct CDR3 sequences, about 12% seen once, with approximately 2.4% in the top ten. This clonotype was detected only a few times. The antigen is not known. The CDR3 is 14 residues long. The J segment lost 5 bases and the V segment lost 3 bases, leaving 6 bases of the junction unmatched. The sequence was obtained from an adult who was a healthcare worker with PCR-confirmed SARS-CoV-2 infection or an uninfected control (not recorded which). The chain links TRBV12-3 or TRBV12-4 to TRBJ1-1; 7 bases agree with TRBD1. The sequencing sample was made of whole blood. CDR3 sequence reads: CASSLEGARTEAFF. CDR3 nucleotide sequence: TGTGCCAGCAGTTTGGAGGGGGCTAGAACTGAAGCTTTCTTT.